A single sample gave rise to the 7 T cell receptor beta chains below, sequenced in a study of blood T cell repertoires in COVID-19. Data came from immunoSEQ multiplex PCR; TCRdb stores just in-frame clones and leaves some out. The sample lists around 140,000 clones; about 86% were seen once. Sequenced: peripheral blood. These receptors were collected from a woman aged 55 to 70 with active or convalescent COVID-19.

This chain uses TRBV5-4 with TRBJ1-2; TRBD1 aligns across 11 bases. The CDR3 extends over 14 amino acids. The V gene's germline CDR1 is SGHNT and CDR2 YYREEE (reference sequence). Germline trimming cut 0 bases from V and 8 bases from J; bases unmatched to any gene: 3. The CDR3 is CASSLAGQGDGYTF. The CDR3 bases are TGTGCCAGCAGCTTGGCGGGACAGGGGGACGGCTACACCTTC.

CDR3 region: CASSEYGGSGNTIYF. The DNA of the CDR3 is TGTGCCAGCAGTGAATACGGCGGGTCTGGAAACACCATATATTTT. The J gene is TRBJ1-3, the V gene TRBV25-1; no definite D call. CDR3 length equals 15 residues. In germline, CDR1 is MGHDK, CDR2 SYGVNS. Trimming cost V 0 bases and J 1 base, with 7 bases left between them. Complete variable domain (other parts from reference TRBV25-1 and TRBJ1-3): EADIYQTPRYLVIGTGKKITLECSQTMGHDKMYWYQQDPGMELHLIHYSYGVNSTEKGDLSSESTVSRIRTEHFPLTLESARPSHTSQYLCASSEYGGSGNTIYFGEGSWLTVV.

CDR3 coding DNA: TGCGCCAGCAGCTTCGGGACTAGCGACCAAGAGACCCAGTACTTC. Its translation is CASSFGTSDQETQYF. The chain recombines TRBV4-3 with TRBJ2-5; TRBD2 matches 10 bases. The CDR3 extends over 15 amino acids. The J segment lost 0 bases and the V segment lost 5 bases, leaving 3 bases of the junction unmatched. Germline assignment: CDR1 LGHNA and CDR2 YSLEER.

This clone has a single count. The chain employs TRBV7-9 and TRBJ2-1, with D maybe TRBD2 (5 bases). V dropped 1 base and J dropped 4 bases, with 11 bases sitting between them. Germline V gives CDR1 SEHNR, CDR2 FQNEAQ (reference sequence). The CDR3 is 15 residues long. In nucleotides, the CDR3 is TGTGCCAGCAGCTTAGACAGCGGCGGATACAATGAGCAGTTCTTC. Translation gives CASSLDSGGYNEQFF.

The chain has TRBV28 and TRBJ1-5, with TRBD1 matching over 8 bases. V was pared by 2 bases and J by 0 bases, with 6 bases of the junction left unmatched. Germline V CDR1 and CDR2: MDHEN, SYDVKM. This CDR3 is 17 amino acids long. This chain's CDR3 is CASSLMTGAYSNQPQHF. CDR3 DNA: TGTGCCAGCAGTTTAATGACAGGGGCGTATAGCAATCAGCCCCAGCATTTT.

The J gene is TRBJ2-7, the V gene TRBV28, with 7 bases matching TRBD1. Trimming cost V 4 bases and J 0 bases; bases outside gene matches: 6. The CDR3 is made up of 15 amino acids. Germline V CDR1 and CDR2: MDHEN, SYDVKM. The CDR3 spells CASSSGQASSYEQYF. The CDR3 DNA is TGTGCCAGCAGTTCCGGACAGGCTTCCTCCTACGAGCAGTACTTC.

The CDR3 DNA reads TGCAGTGCTAGTCCTAGCGGGGGGTCTGGGTACAATGAGCAGTTCTTC. Its translation: CSASPSGGSGYNEQFF. The V call is TRBV20-1, the J call TRBJ2-1; 11 bases fit TRBD2. V gave up 3 bases and J gave up 4 bases; unmatched junction bases: 8. The CDR3 is made up of 16 amino acids. Germline V gives CDR1 DFQATT, CDR2 SNEGSKA (reference sequence).